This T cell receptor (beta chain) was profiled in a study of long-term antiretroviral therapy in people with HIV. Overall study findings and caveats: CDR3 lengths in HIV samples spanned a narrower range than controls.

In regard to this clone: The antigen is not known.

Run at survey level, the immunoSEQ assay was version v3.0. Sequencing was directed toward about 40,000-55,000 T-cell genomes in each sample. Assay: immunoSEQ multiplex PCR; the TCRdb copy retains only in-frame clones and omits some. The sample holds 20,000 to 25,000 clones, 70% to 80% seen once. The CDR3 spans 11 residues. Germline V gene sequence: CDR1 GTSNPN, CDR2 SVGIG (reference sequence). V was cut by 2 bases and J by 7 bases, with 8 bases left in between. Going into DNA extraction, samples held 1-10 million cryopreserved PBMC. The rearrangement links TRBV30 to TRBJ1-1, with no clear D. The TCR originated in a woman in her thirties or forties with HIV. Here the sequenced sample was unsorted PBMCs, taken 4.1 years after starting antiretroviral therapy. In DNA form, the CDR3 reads TGTGCCTGGAGTATCGACAATGAAGCTTTCTTT. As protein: CAWSIDNEAFF.